This T cell receptor (beta chain) was retrieved from a study of identical twins' blood T cells. The study's findings and limits: V gene usage reportedly matched far better within twin pairs than unrelated donors.

Germline values: CDR1 MNHEY, CDR2 SMNVEV (reference sequence). The germline V and J ends were trimmed by 8 bases and 2 bases, with 8 bases remaining between them. This CDR3 region has 12 residues. Donors were six healthy women in three monozygous twin pairs. About this clonotype itself: Its antigen remains unidentified.

TCRdb re-derived calls from the 5' RACE reads in MiXCR, one entry per CDR3 protein. Here the sample spans about 370,000 distinct CDR3 sequences, around 30% being singletons. The specimen was PBMCs. This rearrangement joins TRBV27 to TRBJ2-3; D gene unclear. This sequence originates from a woman aged 18-49 years in good health. In DNA, the CDR3 is TGTGCCAGCCGTGGGGTCACAGATACGCAGTATTTT. It yields the protein CASRGVTDTQYF.